Below are 4 T cell receptor beta chains sequenced from a single sample in a study of glioma-infiltrating T cells after dendritic cell vaccination (TCRdb year 2016). According to the study, the label for this sample's time point signals: after dendritic cell vaccination, including at tumor progression/relapse. Library preparation employed the immunoSEQ multiplex PCR assay. TCRdb obtained this table from immuneACCESS and retained in-frame rearrangements with V and J assigned. These tables miss some clones; where compared with another copy, unresolved V genes account for less than half of the shortfall, and the remainder is unexplained. For this sample there are fewer than 65,000 clones; over 75% appear just once. The biggest ten clones account for roughly 5.6% of the sample. The sequences come from blood, collected after dendritic cell vaccination. Receptor source: a human donor with glioblastoma.

The chain has TRBV27 and TRBJ2-7, with 10 bases lining up with TRBD1. The CDR3 loop spans 19 amino acids. V shed 0 bases and J 2 bases; nucleotides not matched to a gene: 13. Germline CDR1 reads MNHEY; CDR2 reads SMNVEV (reference sequence). CDR3 residues: CASSLSKRDRGTVPYEQYF. The CDR3 bases are TGTGCCAGCAGTTTATCGAAACGGGACAGGGGCACGGTTCCCTACGAGCAGTACTTC.

This rearrangement joins TRBV7-9 to TRBJ2-1, with D possibly TRBD2 on 5 matching bases. With 3 bases removed from V and 4 bases from J, the gap between germline ends came to 13 bases. In germline, CDR1 is SEHNR, CDR2 FQNEAQ (reference sequence). CDR3 length: 15 amino acids. The CDR3 sequence: CASSLGSSEYNEQFF. The CDR3 nucleotides are TGTGCCAGCAGCTTGGGGAGCTCCGAATACAATGAGCAGTTCTTC.

The chain has TRBV4-1 and TRBJ1-4; the match to TRBD1 covers 8 bases. This CDR3 comprises 18 residues. V lost 3 bases, J lost 0 bases, and 9 bases stayed unmatched. Germline assignment: CDR1 MGHRA and CDR2 YSYEKL. CDR3 in amino acids: CASSQYEQGVATNEKLFF. The CDR3 bases are TGCGCCAGCAGCCAGTACGAACAGGGGGTGGCAACTAATGAAAAACTGTTTTTT.

The V gene is TRBV7-2, the J gene TRBJ1-1; 8 bases map to TRBD1. V shed 2 bases, J shed 5 bases, and the junction held 7 bases outside the gene matches. The germline V gene encodes CDR1 SGHTA and CDR2 FQGNSA. The CDR3 runs 15 residues. CDR3 sequence reads: CASSLMQGAWTEAFF. The CDR3 region has the DNA TGTGCCAGCAGCTTAATGCAGGGGGCATGGACTGAAGCTTTCTTT.